The 5 T cell receptor beta chains presented below share a single source sample, sequenced in a study of cytomegalovirus exposure and HLA in healthy donors. The primer mix had 60 Vbeta and 13 Jbeta primers. Using immunoSEQ multiplex PCR, the repertoire was profiled, and TCRdb retains in-frame clones only, with some absent. The sample shows some 130,000 clones, 60% to 85% of them seen only once. Sequencing was done on a sample of PBMCs. These receptors originate from a male donor in good health and CMV-seropositive.

There are a few counts of this clone. As DNA, the CDR3 is TGTGCCAGCAGCTTGAGCTTCCGGGACAGGGCCTACGAGCAGTACTTC. Protein product: CASSLSFRDRAYEQYF. This chain links TRBV5-6 with TRBJ2-7, with 9 bases aligning to TRBD1. J was trimmed by 2 bases and V by 1 base; bases with no gene match: 7. The germline V gene has CDR1 SGHDT and CDR2 YYEEEE. This CDR3 has 16 amino acids. Full variable domain (rest looked up from reference TRBV5-6 and TRBJ2-7): DAGVTQSPTHLIKTRGQQVTLRCSPKSGHDTVSWYQQALGQGPQFIFQYYEEEERQRGNFPDRFSGHQFPNYSSELNVNALLLGDSALYLCASSLSFRDRAYEQYFGPGTRLTVT.

J is TRBJ1-2 and V is TRBV10-3; D unclear. CDR3 length: 15 residues. Germline V lookup: CDR1 ENHRY, CDR2 SYGVKD. V shed 0 bases and J shed 0 bases, with 8 bases lying between them. The CDR3 region is CAISESNTPNYGYTF. CDR3 bases: TGTGCCATCAGTGAGTCGAACACCCCTAACTATGGCTACACCTTC.

In regard to this clone: The junction departs from the called germline gene at one end, perhaps through a read error. The chain joins TRBV7-9 to TRBJ2-7, with TRBD1 as a possible D gene (6 bases). Germline V gene sequence: CDR1 SEHNR, CDR2 FQNEAQ (reference sequence). This CDR3 spans 17 amino acids. As DNA, the CDR3 is TGTTCCAGCAGCTTCCGGTGGTCAGGGGACCCATCCTACGAGCAGTACTTC. Translating gives CSSSFRWSGDPSYEQYF.

This CDR3 reads CASSLGGASSNEQFF. CDR3 nucleotides: TGCGCCAGCAGCTTGGGGGGAGCTAGCAGCAATGAGCAGTTCTTC. The chain has TRBV5-1 and TRBJ2-1; D might be TRBD2 (5 bases). CDR3 length: 15 amino acids. CDR1 and CDR2 (germline): SGHRS, YFSETQ. The germline V and J ends were trimmed by 0 bases and 6 bases, with 13 bases remaining between them.

On this clone: A read error may account for a junction end that differs from germline. The chain employs TRBV7-9 and TRBJ2-7, with D possibly being TRBD2 (6 bases). CDR1 SEHNR and CDR2 FQNEAQ come from the germline V gene (reference sequence). The CDR3 is made up of 13 amino acids. The CDR3 protein is CASSRGILYEEYF. In DNA, the CDR3 is TGTGCCAGCAGCCGCGGGATCCTATACGAGGAGTACTTC.